The T cell receptor beta chain described here comes from a study of cytomegalovirus exposure and HLA in healthy donors. CDR3 size: 17 residues. Germline values: CDR1 LGHNA, CDR2 YNFKEQ. With V trimmed by 4 bases and J by 4 bases, 15 bases remained unmatched. Assay used: immunoSEQ multiplex PCR; TCRdb lists only in-frame clones, some missing. Among 220,000 or so clones listed, around 86% were seen once. What was sequenced was PBMCs. The rearrangement joins TRBV4-2 to TRBJ2-7; 8 positions agree with TRBD1. This receptor was taken from a woman aged 18-35 years in good health and CMV-seropositive. The chain's CDR3 is CASSLLESRTGSYEQYF. CDR3 DNA sequence: TGTGCCAGCAGCCTCCTTGAATCACGGACAGGGTCATACGAGCAGTACTTC.